This TCR beta chain comes out of a study of blood T cell repertoires in COVID-19 (dated by TCRdb to the early 2020s). Regarding the study in general: Collaborator samples came from the United States, Italy and Spain and covered acute and convalescent phases of COVID-19. Samples were obtained from the ongoing ImmuneRACE study (first 160 participants) and from about 1,300 subjects provided by 6 global collaborators. The material from the prospective study consisted of cDNA or gDNA derived from T cells, B-cell-depleted T cells, or PBMCs. Where available, HLA class I and class II types were obtained from metadata supplied by the sample provider rather than from assay-based typing. The sample metadata nearly always contained a de-identified subject ID, COVID-19 status, age in years and sex. Subjects who had been exposed to COVID-19, were actively infected with it, or had recovered from it provided the deeply sampled blood TCRbeta repertoires that made up the dataset. A freely available public database, intended as a resource for researchers studying the immune response to SARS-CoV-2, is where the repertoires were released. Overall results and qualifications from the work: How much clinical and demographic metadata was included differed by source and by participant, and the metadata was provided uncurated.

From a lookup of the germline V gene (reference sequence), CDR1 and CDR2 are SEHNR and FQNEAQ. The junction shows trimming of 4 bases on V and 3 bases on J, and the gene matches do not reach 1 base of it. Inclusive of the bounding cysteine and phenylalanine, the CDR3 is 15 residues long. Solely the CDR3 DNA is kept, with 45 bases framed from the first base. A second Seattle source provided samples from volunteer blood donors who had recovered from COVID-19. The collaborating institutions used their own protocols to collect whole blood in K2EDTA tubes. For TCRbeta analysis, collaborators shipped samples as frozen whole blood, isolated PBMCs, or DNA extracted from either of those sample types. TCRbeta CDR3 regions were amplified from genomic DNA using the immunoSEQ Assay, a bias-controlled multiplex PCR. Concerning the study's data processing: Within the assay, amplification of reference gene primers was used to estimate how many nucleated cells each sample contained. To quantify the absolute abundance of each unique TCRbeta CDR3 rearrangement, sequence reads were collapsed and filtered. For each sample, productive Simpson clonality was calculated as the square root of Simpson's diversity index across productive rearrangements. TCRdb retrieved this table from immuneACCESS and kept in-frame rearrangements only. Not all clones are present; in checked studies, unresolved V genes account for under half, and no reason is known for the remainder. That table is the source of V, J and clone size, and D and trimming were worked out from the DNA. The sample has fewer than 300,000 clones on record, 86% of them singletons. Together, the top ten hold around 9.5% of the sample.

Note on this clone: There is no known antigen for this receptor. No base-level quality is on record; no much larger clone is a single base apart.

The sequenced sample was peripheral blood. This clonotype originated in a man between 35 and 55 years old who had recovered from COVID-19. The chain was built from TRBV7-9 and TRBJ2-1, with 12 junctional bases fitting TRBD2. The CDR3 loop reads CASSWGLAGYNEQFF. The DNA sequence is given as TGTGCCAGCAGCTGGGGACTAGCGGGCTACAATGAGCAGTTCTTC.